A single sample gave rise to the 13 T cell receptor beta chains below, sequenced in a study of human CD8 memory T cell subsets. TCR beta was sequenced from UMI-tagged 5' RACE libraries. One entry per CDR3 protein, without DNA, is what TCRdb gives after re-calling the 5' RACE reads. With 9,500 to 12,000 distinct CDR3 sequences in the sample, the ten largest clones hold less than 25%. Material: CD8+ stem-like memory T cells (TSCM and TCM) sorted from PBMCs. Subset in this sample: stem-like memory CD8 T cells (TSTEM), CCR7+ PD-1- TIGIT-. The receptors come from a human donor in good health.

This chain uses TRBV7-9 with TRBJ2-1; the TRBD2 assignment by TCRdb is unverifiable without DNA. Germline assignment: CDR1 SEHNR and CDR2 FQNEAQ (reference sequence). CDR3 length: 12 amino acids. The CDR3 sequence is CASVRTENEQFF.

The rearrangement joins TRBV7-2 to TRBJ2-2; TCRdb returns TRBD1, unconfirmable since there is no DNA. Germline V CDR1 and CDR2: SGHTA, FQGNSA. The CDR3 is made up of 14 amino acids. This CDR3 is CASSFRDDGGELFF.

V is TRBV10-3 and J is TRBJ2-4; TCRdb outputs TRBD2, but without DNA this stays unchecked. The CDR3 contains 16 residues. The germline V gene has CDR1 ENHRY and CDR2 SYGVKD. The CDR3 reads CAISEGAFSSKNIQYF.

This clonotype is identified as medium-sized from frequency. CDR3 protein: CASSLGSPGPGGNGYTF. The chain is built from TRBV7-9 and TRBJ1-2; TCRdb's D call of TRBD1 is untestable without DNA. CDR3 length: 17 amino acids. The germline CDR1 and CDR2 sequences are SEHNR and FQNEAQ (reference sequence).

The chain links TRBV6-2 or TRBV6-3 to TRBJ2-1; TCRdb calls TRBD1, which cannot be checked without DNA. Germline V gene lookup returns CDR1 MNHEY and CDR2 SVGEGT. CDR3 length: 15 amino acids. The CDR3 region is CASSYFGQGGNEQFF.

The rearrangement joins TRBV4-1 to TRBJ2-7; the TCRdb call, TRBD1, lacks DNA for checking. CDR3 length: 17 amino acids. Germline V gene sequence: CDR1 MGHRA, CDR2 YSYEKL. Here the CDR3 reads CASSQEAGTGPLNEQYF.

The rearrangement joins TRBV25-1 to TRBJ2-2. The CDR3 is 13 amino acids. Germline V gives CDR1 MGHDK, CDR2 SYGVNS. The chain's CDR3 is CASSESGTGELFF.

The chain is built from TRBV7-3 and TRBJ2-7; TCRdb's D call of TRBD1 is untestable without DNA. This CDR3 is built from 13 residues. Germline loops: CDR1 SGHTA, CDR2 FQGTGA. The CDR3 sequence: CASSLIREGEQYF. The full variable domain, its missing parts supplied by reference TRBV7-3 and TRBJ2-7, is GAGVSQTPSNKVTEKGKYVELRCDPISGHTALYWYRQSLGQGPEFLIYFQGTGAADDSGLPNDRFFAVRPEGSVSTLKIQRTERGDSAVYLCASSLIREGEQYFGPGTRLTVT.

V and J are TRBV30 and TRBJ2-7; TCRdb designates TRBD2, a call that cannot be tested without DNA. The CDR3 covers 14 residues. From germline, CDR1 is GTSNPN and CDR2 SVGIG (reference sequence). CDR3 residues: CAWSLASNPYEQYF. The complete variable domain, with remaining parts taken from reference TRBV30 and TRBJ2-7, reads SQTIHQWPATLVQPVGSPLSLECTVEGTSNPNLYWYRQAAGRGLQLLFYSVGIGQISSEVPQNLSASRPQDRQFILSSKKLLLSDSGFYLCAWSLASNPYEQYFGPGTRLTVT.

The rearrangement joins TRBV7-8 to TRBJ1-1; TCRdb outputs TRBD1, but without DNA this stays unchecked. Germline CDR1 and CDR2: SGHVS and FQNEAQ. This CDR3 comprises 14 residues. The CDR3 sequence: CASSFNRANTEAFF.

The V call is TRBV20-1, the J call TRBJ2-1; TCRdb lists TRBD2, though no DNA is available to test this call. The CDR3 totals 15 residues. Germline CDR1 is DFQATT and CDR2 is SNEGSKA (reference sequence). CDR3 loop: CSARTLAGVNNEQFF.

This chain joins TRBV20-1 and TRBJ2-7; TCRdb's D call, TRBD1, is unchecked because there is no DNA. The CDR3 covers 15 residues. The germline V gene has CDR1 DFQATT and CDR2 SNEGSKA (reference sequence). The CDR3: CSAKNLWDPAYEQYF.

The J gene is TRBJ2-3, the V gene TRBV20-1; the D call of TRBD2 rests on TCRdb alone, since no DNA is present to check it. CDR1 and CDR2 from the germline V gene are DFQATT and SNEGSKA (reference sequence). The CDR3 covers 16 residues. CDR3 residues: CSARDLGLGGFLTQYF.